This TCR beta chain appears in the sequencing data of a study of breast tumors, draining lymph nodes, adjacent tissues. Study-wide points: Tumor TCR diversity was below lymph nodes but above nontumor tissue.

Germline loops: CDR1 SEHNR, CDR2 FQNEAQ (reference sequence). The length of the CDR3 is 17 residues. Trimming at V came to 5 bases and at J to 10 bases, leaving 14 bases not matched to a gene. Only a few counts were recorded for this clonotype. Its antigen is not known. One base away lies a much larger clone, so this may be a sequencing read error. TCRdb re-derived calls from the multiplex PCR reads in MiXCR, one entry per CDR3 protein. The sample has 290,000 or so distinct CDR3 sequences; more than 30% are singletons. The lymph nodes were axillary draining lymph nodes from breast cancer patients. The source material was axillary lymph node tissue. J is TRBJ2-3 and V is TRBV7-9, with 14 bases identical to TRBD2. The clonotype comes from a female donor with breast cancer. Some clones in this sample may be carry-over from other donors' samples. The CDR3 is CASSEAGTSGSGDPQYF. Here the CDR3 DNA reads TGTGCCAGCAGCGAAGCCGGGACTAGCGGGAGTGGGGATCCGCAGTATTTT.